This T cell receptor beta chain was recovered during a study of cytomegalovirus exposure and HLA in healthy donors. Primers: 60 Vbeta forward and 13 Jbeta reverse. Sequencing used immunoSEQ multiplex PCR; TCRdb keeps in-frame clones, though not all of them. The table includes roughly 150,000 clones, around 70% detected once. This clone was counted a few times. Its antigen remains unidentified. The length of the CDR3 is 14 residues. CDR1 is SGHRS and CDR2 is YFSETQ in the germline V gene. V was cut by 4 bases and J by 2 bases, with 13 bases left in between. General study points: Later work found that TCR association rates differed between HLA loci; DRB1 had the most and HLA-C the fewest. The likely origin of a cluster of highly shared sequence variants was a sequencing artifact. Most TCR beta V segments were productive about 87% or about 30% of the time in an earlier analysis.

Unrecorded immune exposure was likely among donors, who were nominally healthy when sampled. The specimen was PBMCs. This sequence was found in a woman in her fifties or sixties in good health and CMV-seropositive. The genes are TRBV5-1 and TRBJ2-7; maybe TRBD2 (5 bases). The CDR3 loop is CASSPIEGAYEQYF. Here the CDR3 DNA reads TGCGCCAGCAGCCCCATCGAGGGCGCCTACGAGCAGTACTTC.